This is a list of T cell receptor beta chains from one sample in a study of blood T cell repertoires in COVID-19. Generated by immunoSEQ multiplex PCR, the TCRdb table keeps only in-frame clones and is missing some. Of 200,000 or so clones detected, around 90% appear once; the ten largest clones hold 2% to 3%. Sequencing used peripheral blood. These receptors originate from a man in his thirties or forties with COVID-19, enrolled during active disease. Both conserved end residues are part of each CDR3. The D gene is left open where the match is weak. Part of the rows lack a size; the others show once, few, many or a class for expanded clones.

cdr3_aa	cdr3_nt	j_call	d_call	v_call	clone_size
CASSYPGTGGTEAFF	TGTGCCAGCAGTTACCCCGGGACAGGGGGCACTGAAGCTTTCTTT	TRBJ1-1	TRBD1	TRBV6-5	.
CASSYSGQGSTYEQYF	TGTGCCAGCAGTTACTCGGGACAGGGGTCAACCTACGAGCAGTACTTC	TRBJ2-7	TRBD1	TRBV6-5	.
CASSLVQGEGNTEAFF	TGTGCCAGCAGCTTGGTACAGGGAGAGGGCAACACTGAAGCTTTCTTT	TRBJ1-1	.	TRBV5-5	.
CASGSQGGTEAFF	TGCGCCAGCGGATCACAGGGGGGCACTGAAGCTTTCTTT	TRBJ1-1	TRBD1	TRBV5-1	.
CASSSEGQGYTNEQYF	TGTGCCAGCAGCTCAGAGGGACAGGGGTATACCAACGAGCAGTACTTC	TRBJ2-7	TRBD1	TRBV5-6	.
CASSYAAGPMNTEAFF	TGTGCCAGCAGTTACGCCGCAGGCCCGATGAACACTGAAGCTTTCTTT	TRBJ1-1	.	TRBV6-5	.
CASSLYGVGSGSNQPQHF	TGTGCCAGCAGTCTATATGGGGTAGGTAGCGGTAGCAATCAGCCCCAGCATTTT	TRBJ1-5	.	TRBV6-6	.
CASSQGGANEKLFF	TGTGCCAGCAGTCAGGGTGGAGCTAATGAAAAACTGTTTTTT	TRBJ1-4	.	TRBV28	.
CASSLLGLGSGNTIYF	TGTGCCAGCAGCTTACTGGGACTGGGCTCTGGAAACACCATATATTTT	TRBJ1-3	.	TRBV7-2	.
CASSSGTSGVTNEQFF	TGCGCCAGCAGCTCAGGGACTAGCGGTGTGACCAATGAGCAGTTCTTC	TRBJ2-1	TRBD2	TRBV5-1	.
CASRPLRGEQFF	TGCGCCAGCAGACCCCTCCGGGGGGAGCAGTTCTTC	TRBJ2-1	.	TRBV5-1	.
CASSVTSGRIGELFF	TGTGCCAGCAGCGTGACTAGCGGGAGAATCGGGGAGCTGTTTTTT	TRBJ2-2	TRBD2	TRBV7-6	.
CASRSQGASASYEQYF	TGTGCCAGCAGATCCCAGGGGGCTAGCGCCTCCTACGAGCAGTACTTC	TRBJ2-7	TRBD1	TRBV5-4	.
CASSPSRSQETQYF	TGTGCCAGCTCACCCAGTAGGAGCCAAGAGACCCAGTACTTC	TRBJ2-5	.	TRBV18	.
CATERTSATDTQYF	TGTGCCACCGAGAGGACTAGCGCCACAGATACGCAGTATTTT	TRBJ2-3	TRBD2	TRBV24-1	.
CASSLSTKTGDEQFF	TGCGCCAGCAGCCTTTCCACCAAGACAGGGGATGAGCAGTTCTTC	TRBJ2-1	TRBD1	TRBV5-1	.
CATSETGQNEKLFF	TGTGCCACCAGTGAAACCGGACAGAATGAAAAACTGTTTTTT	TRBJ1-4	.	TRBV24-1	.
CASSRAGRVSEGYEQYF	TGTGCCAGCTCAAGAGCAGGGCGGGTTTCGGAGGGGTACGAGCAGTACTTC	TRBJ2-7	.	TRBV18	once
CASSRQGAGEQYF	TGTGCCAGCAGTAGACAGGGGGCGGGCGAGCAGTACTTC	TRBJ2-7	TRBD1	TRBV14	.
CASSFSSGTDTQYF	TGTGCCAGCAGCTTTAGCTCCGGCACAGATACGCAGTATTTT	TRBJ2-3	.	TRBV7-2	.
CATSPAGSSTDTQYF	TGTGCCACCAGTCCTGCAGGGTCGAGCACAGATACGCAGTATTTT	TRBJ2-3	.	TRBV24-1	once
CASSLGQGYYEQYF	TGTGCCAGCAGCTTGGGACAGGGATACTACGAGCAGTACTTC	TRBJ2-7	TRBD1	TRBV5-6	.
CASSGQRTYNEQFF	TGTGCCAGCAGTGGCCAGCGGACCTACAATGAGCAGTTCTTC	TRBJ2-1	.	TRBV2	.
CASSLFGGVSEAFF	TGTGCCAGCAGCTTATTTGGGGGCGTCTCTGAAGCTTTCTTT	TRBJ1-1	.	TRBV7-9	.
CASSYGDPHSPLHF	TGTGCCAGCAGTTATGGAGACCCTCATTCACCCCTCCACTTT	TRBJ1-6	.	TRBV6-2/TRBV6-3	.
CASTGGAAMNTEAFF	TGTGCCAGCACCGGGGGGGCAGCTATGAACACTGAAGCTTTCTTT	TRBJ1-1	.	TRBV2	.
CASSLRRDREPSSTDTQYF	TGTGCCAGCAGCCTAAGGAGGGACAGGGAACCCTCTAGCACAGATACGCAGTATTTT	TRBJ2-3	.	TRBV21-1	.
CASSLGTFTQETQYF	TGTGCCAGCAGCTTAGGAACATTCACACAAGAGACCCAGTACTTC	TRBJ2-5	.	TRBV7-7	.